This T cell receptor beta chain was recovered during a study of CD8 T cells in Susac syndrome. V was cut by 2 bases and J by 6 bases, with 8 bases left in between. Germline loops: CDR1 SGDLS, CDR2 YYNGEE. The length of the CDR3 is 13 residues. RNA was extracted with the RNeasy kit, and a quantity of roughly 0.5 to 1 ug was reverse transcribed using random hexamers. TCRdb reanalysed the immunoSEQ multiplex PCR reads using MiXCR and keeps one entry per CDR3 protein. The sample has 73,000 or so distinct CDR3 sequences; around 96% are singletons. The TCR sequence derives from a human donor with multiple sclerosis. What was sequenced was CD8+ T cells from PBMCs. The V and J genes are TRBV9 and TRBJ2-2, with a possible D match to TRBD1 (5 bases). For the CDR3, the DNA is TGTGCCAGCAGCGTTCAGGGTGCCGGGGAGCTGTTTTTT. It codes for CASSVQGAGELFF.